This TCR beta chain was sequenced in a study of blood T cell repertoires in COVID-19. The table came from immunoSEQ multiplex PCR; TCRdb's copy has only in-frame clones and leaves some out. The sample includes some 200,000 clones, roughly 89% of them seen just once. This clone occurred once. The CDR3 is 15 amino acids. Germline V gives CDR1 MGHRA, CDR2 YSYEKL. Trimming removed 0 bases from V and 8 bases from J, with 13 bases in between. This receptor was obtained from a woman aged 40-49 years with acute COVID-19. V usage is TRBV4-1 and J usage is TRBJ1-4; D is perhaps TRBD1 (5 bases). The sequenced sample was PBMCs or T cells enriched from blood (not recorded which). The CDR3 here is CASSQEPYGGEKLFF. CDR3 DNA: TGCGCCAGCAGCCAAGAGCCTTACGGGGGAGAAAAACTGTTTTTT.